Listed below are T cell receptor beta chains from one sample, sequenced in a study of T cell changes during pregnancy in multiple sclerosis. TCRdb's table, derived via immunoSEQ multiplex PCR, lists solely in-frame clones and lacks some. The sample carries around 66,000 clones, about nine tenths recorded once. The sample here was peripheral blood, taken after pregnancy. The receptors originated from a female donor in good health, enrolled as a control in a pregnancy study. Both conserved end residues are part of each CDR3. A D gene is named only where the DNA matches it firmly.

j_call d_call v_call cdr3_aa cdr3_nt
TRBJ1-1 - TRBV5-1 CASSLEVGMGGTEAFF TGCGCCAGCAGCTTGGAGGTCGGAATGGGGGGCACTGAAGCTTTCTTT
TRBJ1-4 - TRBV30 CAWSALDGGKLFF TGTGCCTGGAGCGCCCTCGACGGGGGAAAACTGTTTTTT
TRBJ1-6 - TRBV5-1 CASSFTGYENSPLHF TGCGCCAGCAGCTTTACAGGGTATGAGAATTCACCCCTCCACTTT
TRBJ1-4 - TRBV7-2 CASSLDADIATNEKLFF TGTGCCAGCAGCTTAGATGCAGATATTGCAACTAATGAAAAACTGTTTTTT
TRBJ1-1 - TRBV14 CASSQARWGGTFF TGTGCCAGCAGCCAGGCTCGGTGGGGGGGAACTTTCTTT
TRBJ2-2 TRBD2 TRBV10-3 CAIMGLAGGRNTGELFF TGTGCCATCATGGGACTAGCGGGGGGCAGGAACACCGGGGAGCTGTTTTTT
TRBJ1-4 - TRBV4-1 CASSQGTVNEKLFF TGCGCCAGCAGCCAAGGCACGGTAAATGAAAAACTGTTTTTT
TRBJ1-1 - TRBV30 CAWSVRGMNTEAFF TGTGCCTGGAGTGTAAGGGGTATGAACACTGAAGCTTTCTTT
TRBJ2-3 TRBD2 TRBV14 CASSQERGTRTDTQYF TGTGCCAGCAGCCAAGAGCGGGGGACCCGCACAGATACGCAGTATTTT
TRBJ1-6 - TRBV30 CAWSRLTGHSYNSPLHF TGTGCCTGGAGTCGACTTACAGGGCACTCCTATAATTCACCCCTCCACTTT
TRBJ2-3 - TRBV7-9 CASSFPGESTDTQYF TGTGCCAGCAGCTTCCCGGGGGAAAGCACAGATACGCAGTATTTT